The clone carrying this TCR beta chain was picked up a small number of times. Antigen: not known. Amplification used 60 Vbeta primers and 13 Jbeta primers. The assay was immunoSEQ multiplex PCR, and TCRdb's table has in-frame clones only and misses some. The table has 120,000 or so clones, 70% to 75% seen once. The data belong to a study of cytomegalovirus exposure and HLA in healthy donors. Study-wide results and caveats: There were about 160 TCR beta chains listed as cytomegalovirus-associated. Data from an earlier analysis indicated that most TCR beta V segments were productive either about 87% or about 30% of the time. Reported findings show TCR beta sequences accurately forecast HLA-A and HLA-B alleles in most subjects.

This CDR3 has 14 amino acids. Deletions cut 1 base from V and 1 base from J, with 9 bases between. Germline V CDR1 and CDR2: GTSNPN, SVGIG (reference sequence). The source is a woman aged 40 to 55 in good health and CMV-seronegative. The sample was PBMCs. The chain carries TRBV30 and TRBJ2-3; D is possibly TRBD1 (6 bases). The CDR3 loop reads CAWSEQGGTDTQYF. In DNA, the CDR3 is TGTGCCTGGAGTGAACAGGGAGGCACAGATACGCAGTATTTT. The variable domain in full, completed from reference TRBV30 and TRBJ2-3, reads SQTIHQWPATLVQPVGSPLSLECTVEGTSNPNLYWYRQAAGRGLQLLFYSVGIGQISSEVPQNLSASRPQDRQFILSSKKLLLSDSGFYLCAWSEQGGTDTQYFGPGTRLTVL.